These 29 T cell receptor beta chains share one sample of origin, sequenced in a study of response to subunit inactivated influenza vaccine. TCRdb re-called the RT-PCR reads with MiXCR, one entry per CDR3 protein. This sample has 500,000 to 600,000 distinct CDR3 sequences, with over 10% found just once. The material was PBMCs from blood, obtained 45 days after vaccination. The receptor set was obtained from a man in his forties or fifties who received an inactivated influenza vaccine.

The chain couples TRBV7-9 to TRBJ1-2, with D unresolved. CDR1 and CDR2 from the germline V gene are SEHNR and FQNEAQ (reference sequence). This CDR3 contains 13 residues. V lost 7 bases and J lost 1, with 10 bases in between. The CDR3 here is CASTHTNNYGYTF. CDR3 sequence (DNA): TGTGCCAGCACCCACACCAATAACTATGGCTACACCTTC.

This rearrangement joins TRBV9 to TRBJ2-3, with D perhaps TRBD2 (6 bases). In germline, CDR1 is SGDLS, CDR2 YYNGEE. Trimming shortened V by 5 bases and J by 3 bases, and 19 bases separated the two germline ends. The length of the CDR3 is 16 residues. CDR3 bases: TGTGCCAGCAGTGAAGGCGGCGGGACGGGGACAGATACGCAGTATTTT. It codes for CASSEGGGTGTDTQYF.

The chain recombines TRBV19 with TRBJ1-1; D not resolved. CDR1 and CDR2 from the germline V gene are LNHDA and SQIVND (reference sequence). Trimming removed 3 bases at V and 1 base at J, with 9 bases between. The CDR3 loop spans 14 amino acids. The CDR3 region has the DNA TGTGCCAGTAGTATCTACAGCTCGAACACTGAAGCTTTCTTT. Amino acids: CASSIYSSNTEAFF.

This chain joins TRBV24-1 and TRBJ2-3, with TRBD2 matching 13 bases. The V segment lost 0 bases and the J segment 9 bases; nucleotides outside the gene matches: 8. The CDR3 length is 17 residues. CDR1 KGHDR and CDR2 SFDVKD come from the germline V gene. As DNA, the CDR3 is TGTGCCACCAGTGATTTGACGGGACTAGCGGGGATTGGAACGCAGTATTTT. Translation: CATSDLTGLAGIGTQYF.

This clonotype turned up a few times. The V call is TRBV7-2, the J call TRBJ2-5; 8 positions agree with TRBD2. Trimming at V came to 5 bases and at J to 4 bases, leaving 9 bases not matched to a gene. This CDR3 contains 15 residues. Germline-derived CDR1 and CDR2 are SGHTA and FQGNSA. The CDR3 spells CASSPRGGTRETQYF. CDR3 DNA: TGTGCCAGCAGCCCGCGCGGGGGGACGAGAGAGACCCAGTACTTC.

The table lists this clonotype with a few counts. The rearrangement uses TRBV7-2 and TRBJ2-1; possible D gene TRBD1, 6 bases. This CDR3 spans 14 amino acids. V lost 4 bases and J lost 8, with 15 bases in between. CDR1 is SGHTA and CDR2 is FQGNSA in the germline V gene. In DNA, the CDR3 is TGTGCCAGCAGCTACCTCCAGGGGAAGGATGAGCAGTTCTTC. It is translated as CASSYLQGKDEQFF.

This clonotype showed up many times. The chain employs TRBV7-9 and TRBJ2-2; 8 bases map to TRBD1. Germline V gives CDR1 SEHNR, CDR2 FQNEAQ (reference sequence). The ends lost 6 bases at V and 3 bases at J; junction bases unmatched: 9. This CDR3 contains 16 residues. The CDR3 protein is CASRTWQGAYTGELFF. In DNA form, the CDR3 reads TGTGCCAGCAGAACATGGCAGGGGGCTTACACCGGGGAGCTGTTTTTT.

The J gene is TRBJ2-2, the V gene TRBV11-3; D uncertain. Trimming removed 0 bases at V and 1 base at J, with 9 bases between. This CDR3 has 16 amino acids. In germline, CDR1 is SGHNT, CDR2 YENEEA. CDR3 sequence: CASSLEGDLNTGELFF. DNA for the CDR3: TGTGCCAGCAGCTTAGAAGGCGACTTGAACACCGGGGAGCTGTTTTTT.

This clonotype came up many times. This chain uses TRBV10-1 with TRBJ2-2, with 8 bases identical to TRBD1. V shed 10 bases and J 4 bases; nucleotides not matched to a gene: 5. Per the germline V gene, CDR1 is WNHNN and CDR2 is SYGVQD (reference sequence). This CDR3 is 13 amino acids long. CDR3: CATGQGGTGELFF. The DNA of the CDR3 is TGCGCCACAGGACAGGGAGGCACCGGGGAGCTGTTTTTT.

The table lists this clonotype with many counts. V and J are TRBV7-2 and TRBJ1-2; D call uncertain. In germline, CDR1 is SGHTA, CDR2 FQGNSA. V was trimmed by 1 base and J by 4 bases, leaving 7 bases between them. The CDR3 sequence is 13 residues long. The CDR3 loop reads CASSLDRVYGYTF. The CDR3 nucleotides read TGTGCCAGCAGCTTAGACCGGGTCTATGGCTACACCTTC.

This clonotype was seen a few times. The chain carries TRBV5-1 and TRBJ1-1, with 8 bases aligning to TRBD1. The germline CDR1 and CDR2 sequences are SGHRS and YFSETQ. The CDR3 length is 16 residues. V was clipped by 0 bases and J by 4 bases; unmatched bases: 8. The CDR3 spells CASSLGQGAISTEAFF. CDR3 DNA: TGCGCCAGCAGCTTGGGTCAGGGGGCGATTAGCACTGAAGCTTTCTTT.

In this sample, this clonotype turned up many times. V usage is TRBV5-1 and J usage is TRBJ2-3; 10 bases map to TRBD2. Germline CDR1 and CDR2: SGHRS and YFSETQ. V gave up 1 base and J gave up 0 bases; unmatched junction bases: 2. CDR3 size: 16 residues. CDR3 coding DNA: TGCGCCAGCAGCTTGTTACTAGCGGGAAGCACAGATACGCAGTATTTT. Protein: CASSLLLAGSTDTQYF.

The chain joins TRBV4-3 to TRBJ2-1; 11 nucleotides line up with TRBD2. Germline V gene data show CDR1 as LGHNA and CDR2 as YSLEER. This CDR3 contains 16 residues. V trimming: 1 base; J trimming: 6 bases; junction bases outside the gene matches: 5. The CDR3 DNA sequence: TGCGCCAGCAGCCAAGGGATAGCGGGAGGGCTCAATGAGCAGTTCTTC. Protein product: CASSQGIAGGLNEQFF.

This clonotype occurred a few times. The rearrangement links TRBV14 to TRBJ2-5; no firm D call. The CDR3 contains 13 residues. Looked up from germline, CDR1 is SGHDN and CDR2 is FVKESK. V was clipped by 4 bases and J by 5 bases, with 11 bases between them. The CDR3 DNA reads as TGTGCCAGCAGCCGCAACCCTGGGGAGACCCAGTACTTC. Protein product: CASSRNPGETQYF.

This clonotype was detected ten times or more. V and J are TRBV7-2 and TRBJ2-4; 7 bases fit TRBD1. Trimming took 4 bases from V and 3 from J; bases not matched to a gene: 3. In germline, CDR1 is SGHTA, CDR2 FQGNSA. The CDR3 sequence is 14 residues long. The CDR3: CASSSGQFKNIQYF. In DNA, the CDR3 is TGTGCCAGCAGCTCGGGACAGTTCAAAAACATTCAGTACTTC.

This clonotype has at least ten counts. The chain employs TRBV7-9 and TRBJ2-7, with D perhaps being TRBD1 or TRBD2 (5 bases each). Trimming shortened V by 3 bases and J by 2 bases, and 8 bases separated the two germline ends. The CDR3 runs 13 residues. Per the germline V gene, CDR1 is SEHNR and CDR2 is FQNEAQ (reference sequence). The CDR3 coding sequence is TGTGCCAGCAGCTTGGGGGATCCCTACGAGCAGTACTTC. Translating it yields CASSLGDPYEQYF. Variable domain in full (rest from reference TRBV7-9 and TRBJ2-7): DTGVSQNPRHKITKRGQNVTFRCDPISEHNRLYWYRQTLGQGPEFLTYFQNEAQLEKSRLLSDRFSAERPKGSFSTLEIQRTEQGDSAMYLCASSLGDPYEQYFGPGTRLTVT.

The chain has TRBV10-3 and TRBJ2-3; the D gene is possibly TRBD1 (6 bases). Germline V lookup: CDR1 ENHRY, CDR2 SYGVKD. The CDR3 is made up of 16 amino acids. Trimming took 6 bases from V and 0 from J, leaving 16 bases between them. CDR3 loop: CAIRDDRTVSTDTQYF. In DNA, the CDR3 is TGTGCCATCAGAGATGACAGGACGGTCAGCACAGATACGCAGTATTTT.

There are a few counts of this clonotype. This chain connects TRBV5-5 to TRBJ2-7; no definite D call. The CDR3 spans 13 residues. Germline V gene lookup returns CDR1 SGHKS and CDR2 YYEKEE (reference sequence). With 5 bases removed from V and 5 bases from J, the gap between germline ends came to 14 bases. The CDR3 loop is CASSQQTQDEQYF. CDR3 nucleotide sequence: TGTGCCAGCAGTCAACAGACCCAGGACGAGCAGTACTTC.

The rearrangement links TRBV5-6 to TRBJ2-7; weak D call: TRBD1 (6 bases). The V end lost 4 bases, the J end lost 3 bases, and 11 bases lay between the germline ends. The CDR3 runs 13 residues. Germline lookup yields CDR1 SGHDT and CDR2 YYEEEE. The CDR3 loop is CASSVLDSYEQYF. CDR3 nucleotide sequence: TGTGCCAGCAGCGTCTTGGACAGCTACGAGCAGTACTTC. Combining the CDR3 with reference TRBV5-6 and TRBJ2-7 gives the whole variable domain DAGVTQSPTHLIKTRGQQVTLRCSPKSGHDTVSWYQQALGQGPQFIFQYYEEEERQRGNFPDRFSGHQFPNYSSELNVNALLLGDSALYLCASSVLDSYEQYFGPGTRLTVT.

The chain employs TRBV11-2 and TRBJ2-1; 9 nucleotides match TRBD2. Germline CDR1 and CDR2: SGHAT and FQNNGV. After removal of 5 bases from V and 7 bases from J, the junction contained 12 bases not matched to a gene. The CDR3 sequence is 16 residues long. CDR3 in DNA: TGTGCCAGCAGCCAAGATTGGCGGGGGGGCAAGAATGAGCAGTTCTTC. Translating gives CASSQDWRGGKNEQFF. The entire variable domain, with the rest obtained from reference TRBV11-2 and TRBJ2-1, is as follows: EAGVAQSPRYKIIEKRQSVAFWCNPISGHATLYWYQQILGQGPKLLIQFQNNGVVDDSQLPKDRFSAERLKGVDSTLKIQPAKLEDSAVYLCASSQDWRGGKNEQFFGPGTRLTVL.

The chain combines TRBV7-2 with TRBJ1-2; 8 nucleotides line up with TRBD1. The CDR3 extends over 14 amino acids. The junction had 2 bases not matched to a gene; V was cut back by 1 base and J by 4 bases. Germline V gene lookup returns CDR1 SGHTA and CDR2 FQGNSA. CDR3 residues: CASSLEGQAYGYTF. DNA for the CDR3: TGTGCCAGCAGCTTAGAGGGACAGGCCTATGGCTACACCTTC.

This clonotype was found many times. This chain connects TRBV28 to TRBJ2-2, with D perhaps matching TRBD1 or TRBD2 (6 bases each). The V gene lost 2 bases and the J gene lost 4 bases, with 14 bases spanning the gap. The CDR3 runs 16 residues. Germline values: CDR1 MDHEN, CDR2 SYDVKM. This CDR3 is CASSLPGAASTGELFF. The CDR3 DNA is TGTGCCAGCAGTTTACCGGGGGCAGCTTCCACCGGGGAGCTGTTTTTT.

The table lists this clonotype with a few counts. This sequence joins TRBV7-9 and TRBJ1-1; 7 nucleotides match TRBD1. The germline V gene encodes CDR1 SEHNR and CDR2 FQNEAQ (reference sequence). The CDR3 has 12 amino acids. J was trimmed by 7 bases and V by 5 bases; bases with no gene match: 4. CDR3 sequence reads: CASSPGQLEAFF. CDR3 in DNA: TGTGCCAGCAGCCCGGGACAGCTTGAAGCTTTCTTT.

This chain joins TRBV20-1 and TRBJ2-7, with a tentative D call TRBD2 (5 bases). The CDR3 loop spans 14 amino acids. The germline V gene encodes CDR1 DFQATT and CDR2 SNEGSKA (reference sequence). V lost 6 bases and J 3 bases, leaving 18 bases between the germline ends. The CDR3 here is CSAPYGVSFYEQYF. The DNA for the CDR3 is TGCAGTGCCCCATACGGGGTGAGCTTCTACGAGCAGTACTTC.

The chain carries TRBV6-2 or TRBV6-3 and TRBJ1-2; D remains unclear. V lost 6 bases, J lost 5 bases, and 16 bases lay in between. Germline lookup yields CDR1 MNHEY and CDR2 SVGEGT. The CDR3 totals 14 residues. CDR3 region: CASRDTTGIYGYTF. The CDR3 DNA reads TGTGCCAGCAGAGACACGACTGGGATTTATGGCTACACCTTC.

The table lists this clonotype with a few counts. J is TRBJ2-7 and V is TRBV18, with no clear D. There are 15 residues in the CDR3. V gave up 3 bases and J gave up 2 bases, with 14 bases separating them. The germline CDR1 and CDR2 sequences are KGHSH and LQKENI. Here the CDR3 DNA reads TGTGCCAGCTCACCTTTAAGGGCAGTTGCCTACGAGCAGTACTTC. Amino acid sequence: CASSPLRAVAYEQYF.

In regard to this clonotype: Just one base apart from a much larger clone, this may be a read error. This chain uses TRBV7-2 with TRBJ2-1; 12 nucleotides line up with TRBD2. The CDR3 covers 16 residues. The J segment lost 0 bases and the V segment lost 4 bases, leaving 1 base of the junction unmatched. Germline V lookup: CDR1 SGHTA, CDR2 FQGNSA. CDR3 loop: CASSWTSGTSYNEQFF. CDR3 DNA: TGTGCCAGCAGCTGGACTAGCGGGACCTCCTACAATGAGCAGTTCTTC.

A few counts support this clonotype. J is TRBJ2-7 and V is TRBV4-3; 10 nucleotides agree with TRBD2. CDR3 length: 15 amino acids. J was trimmed by 7 bases and V by 4 bases; bases with no gene match: 10. The V gene's germline CDR1 is LGHNA and CDR2 YSLEER. DNA for the CDR3: TGCGCCAGCAGCCCCCGACTAGCGGGCCATCCGGAGCAGTACTTC. As protein: CASSPRLAGHPEQYF.

This clonotype appeared many times. The rearrangement links TRBV7-2 to TRBJ2-7; D remains ambiguous. Germline values: CDR1 SGHTA, CDR2 FQGNSA. There are 12 residues in the CDR3. Between the trimmed V and J ends, which lost 5 bases and 3 bases, there was a span of 8 bases. CDR3 region: CASSQSVYEQYF. CDR3 nucleotide sequence: TGTGCCAGCAGCCAGAGCGTCTACGAGCAGTACTTC.